The 20 T cell receptor beta chains presented below share a single source sample, sequenced in a study of cytomegalovirus exposure and HLA in healthy donors. Researchers ran the PCR with 60 Vbeta and 13 Jbeta primers. Libraries were prepared by immunoSEQ multiplex PCR; TCRdb keeps only in-frame clonotypes and omits some of them. The table lists some 120,000 clones, about 80% of them singletons. Sequenced sample: PBMCs. The receptor source for this set is a man aged 35 to 55 in good health and CMV-seronegative.

V gene TRBV5-6 combines with J gene TRBJ1-5; 8 bases line up with TRBD1. The V gene end was trimmed by 3 bases and the J gene end by 2 bases; junction bases not matched to a gene: 13. This CDR3 spans 18 amino acids. In germline, CDR1 is SGHDT, CDR2 YYEEEE. The DNA of the CDR3 is TGTGCCAGCAGCTCTGGAAGGACAGGGTCACAGGGCAATCAGCCCCAGCATTTT. This codes for CASSSGRTGSQGNQPQHF.

This clone was observed a handful of times. J is TRBJ2-7 and V is TRBV4-1, with TRBD1 as a possible D gene (5 bases). Trimming pared 1 base from V and 0 bases from J, leaving 13 bases between. This CDR3 has 16 residues. Germline values: CDR1 MGHRA, CDR2 YSYEKL. The CDR3 spells CASSQGTSDFSYEQYF. The CDR3 coding sequence is TGCGCCAGCAGCCAAGGGACATCGGATTTCTCCTACGAGCAGTACTTC.

The chain has TRBV5-1 and TRBJ2-2; tentatively, D is TRBD1 (6 bases). V lost 3 bases and J lost 5, with 11 bases in between. Per germline, CDR1 SGHRS and CDR2 YFSETQ. The CDR3 loop spans 14 amino acids. CDR3 bases: TGCGCCAGCAGCTGGACAGTTAATACCGGGGAGCTGTTTTTT. It specifies CASSWTVNTGELFF.

A single count supports this clone. CDR3 region: CASSLAQGVDTQYF. The DNA of the CDR3 is TGCGCCAGCAGCTTGGCACAGGGGGTAGATACGCAGTATTTT. V is TRBV5-1 and J is TRBJ2-3; 8 bases align to TRBD1. Per germline, CDR1 SGHRS and CDR2 YFSETQ. The CDR3 loop spans 14 amino acids. J was trimmed by 5 bases and V by 0 bases; bases with no gene match: 2.

This chain links TRBV7-6 with TRBJ2-5; D not resolved. V was cut by 1 base and J by 0 bases, with 12 bases left in between. The germline V gene encodes CDR1 SGHVS and CDR2 FNYEAQ. The CDR3 contains 16 residues. The CDR3 region is CASSLEVVGYQETQYF. CDR3 bases: TGTGCCAGCAGCTTAGAGGTCGTCGGGTACCAAGAGACCCAGTACTTC. Using reference TRBV7-6 and TRBJ2-5 for the parts outside the CDR3, the full variable domain is GAGVSQSPRYKVTKRGQDVALRCDPISGHVSLYWYRQALGQGPEFLTYFNYEAQQDKSGLPNDRFSAERPEGSISTLTIQRTEQRDSAMYRCASSLEVVGYQETQYFGPGTRLLVL.

J is TRBJ1-2 and V is TRBV18, with D maybe TRBD1 (5 bases). CDR1 is KGHSH and CDR2 is LQKENI in the germline V gene. The CDR3 has 15 residues. V was cut by 2 bases and J by 4 bases, with 14 bases left in between. CDR3 bases: TGTGCCAGCTCACCAGAATCTGGGGCCCCCTATGGCTACACCTTC. Its protein is CASSPESGAPYGYTF.

There are a few counts of this clone. V gene TRBV18 combines with J gene TRBJ1-4; D perhaps matches TRBD1 (6 bases). Germline values: CDR1 KGHSH, CDR2 LQKENI. V lost 11 bases, J lost 8 bases, and 15 bases lay in between. CDR3 length: 12 residues. The CDR3 DNA follows: TGTGCCCCGCAGGGGCCGCGGGAAAAACTGTTTTTT. This gives the protein CAPQGPREKLFF. Looking up the rest from reference TRBV18 and TRBJ1-4 gives the full variable domain: NAGVMQNPRHLVRRRGQEARLRCSPMKGHSHVYWYRQLPEEGLKFMVYLQKENIIDESGMPKERFSAEFPKEGPSILRIQQVVRGDSAAYFCAPQGPREKLFFGSGTQLSVL.

The chain uses TRBV27 and TRBJ1-6, with a weak D call TRBD1 (5 bases). The V gene's germline CDR1 is MNHEY and CDR2 SMNVEV (reference sequence). The CDR3 extends over 15 amino acids. V dropped 0 bases and J dropped 9 bases, with 12 bases sitting between them. CDR3 sequence (DNA): TGTGCCAGCAGTTTATCGGTAAGGGGTGGTTCACCCCTCCACTTT. This encodes CASSLSVRGGSPLHF.

The chain has TRBV18 and TRBJ2-3; maybe TRBD1 (6 bases). This CDR3 has 14 residues. Trimming left V 3 bases short and J 5 bases short, with 12 bases between. Germline V gives CDR1 KGHSH, CDR2 LQKENI. The CDR3 DNA follows: TGTGCCAGCTCACCCTTGGGGGCTGGAGATACGCAGTATTTT. It codes for CASSPLGAGDTQYF. Combining the CDR3 with reference TRBV18 and TRBJ2-3 gives the whole variable domain NAGVMQNPRHLVRRRGQEARLRCSPMKGHSHVYWYRQLPEEGLKFMVYLQKENIIDESGMPKERFSAEFPKEGPSILRIQQVVRGDSAAYFCASSPLGAGDTQYFGPGTRLTVL.

This sequence joins TRBV28 and TRBJ1-5; D perhaps matches TRBD1 (5 bases). V was pared by 1 base and J by 3 bases, with 13 bases between. In germline, CDR1 is MDHEN, CDR2 SYDVKM. This CDR3 is 16 amino acids long. CDR3 coding DNA: TGTGCCAGCAGTTTATCTCAACAGGTTTACAATCAGCCCCAGCATTTT. Translating gives CASSLSQQVYNQPQHF.

The chain links TRBV7-6 to TRBJ1-6; 8 bases line up with TRBD1. The CDR3 contains 15 residues. The V segment lost 4 bases and the J segment 9 bases; nucleotides outside the gene matches: 8. Germline V gene lookup returns CDR1 SGHVS and CDR2 FNYEAQ. CDR3 in DNA: TGTGCCAGCAGCTCCCGAGACAGGGGAAGTTCACCCCTCCACTTT. It translates to CASSSRDRGSSPLHF.

The rearrangement links TRBV5-1 to TRBJ2-1, with D unresolved. Looked up from germline, CDR1 is SGHRS and CDR2 is YFSETQ. The ends were cut back, 2 bases at V and 6 bases at J, with 6 bases in the middle. The CDR3 totals 12 residues. The CDR3, as DNA: TGCGCCAGCAGCTTATCATCCAATGAGCAGTTCTTC. This sequence encodes CASSLSSNEQFF.

This chain uses TRBV1 with TRBJ2-7; the table names TRBD2, a call not compared with the DNA. TRBV1 constitutes a pseudogene. This CDR3 region has 18 residues. CDR3 in DNA: TGCACCAGCAGCCCGCGACTAGCGGGAGGACAACGCTCCTACGAGCAGTACTTC. Translated: CTSSPRLAGGQRSYEQYF.

The gene calls are TRBV9 and TRBJ2-3; D ambiguous. V gave up 2 bases and J gave up 6 bases, with 7 bases separating them. The length of the CDR3 is 12 residues. Germline V gives CDR1 SGDLS, CDR2 YYNGEE. CDR3 in DNA: TGTGCCAGCAGCGTTACTTCTGATACGCAGTATTTT. It encodes CASSVTSDTQYF.

This clone was seen once. V and J are TRBV28 and TRBJ2-5; D uncertain. The closer fit of TRBJ2-7 to the DNA end suggests the J call may be wrong. The CDR3 is made up of 13 amino acids. Germline CDR1 reads MDHEN; CDR2 reads SYDVKM. The CDR3 loop is CASCMTPAYEQYF. CDR3 nucleotide sequence: TGTGCCAGTTGTATGACACCCGCCTACGAGCAGTACTTC.

The chain links TRBV6-6 to TRBJ2-7, with 9 nucleotides matching TRBD1. There are 14 residues in the CDR3. V gave up 6 bases and J gave up 1 base; unmatched junction bases: 4. Per germline, CDR1 MNHNY and CDR2 SVGAGI (reference sequence). The CDR3 sequence: CASRGTGWSYEQYF. CDR3 bases: TGTGCCAGCAGAGGGACAGGGTGGTCCTACGAGCAGTACTTC.

The chain carries TRBV29-1 and TRBJ1-6; TRBD1 agrees at 9 bases. CDR3 length: 13 residues. J lost 6 bases, V lost 7 bases, and 4 bases had no gene match. Germline CDR1 and CDR2: SQVTM and ANQGSEA. For the CDR3, the DNA is TGCAGCGCGGGACAGGGCCCTAATTCACCCCTCCACTTT. This gives the protein CSAGQGPNSPLHF.

The genes are TRBV5-1 and TRBJ1-2; D gene unclear. From germline, CDR1 is SGHRS and CDR2 YFSETQ. V lost 0 bases and J lost 0, with 9 bases in between. The CDR3 is 15 amino acids. The CDR3 spells CASSLGSVTNYGYTF. The DNA of the CDR3 is TGCGCCAGCAGCTTGGGTTCAGTCACTAACTATGGCTACACCTTC.

CDR3 sequence reads: CAHTSRAGKAGELFF. The CDR3 DNA reads as TGTGCCCACACCAGTCGGGCAGGGAAGGCCGGGGAGCTGTTTTTT. This chain joins TRBV30 and TRBJ2-2, with a possible D match to TRBD1 (5 bases). V gave up 8 bases and J gave up 6 bases, with 22 bases separating them. CDR1 is GTSNPN and CDR2 is SVGIG in the germline V gene (reference sequence). The CDR3 spans 15 residues.

The chain combines TRBV6-1 with TRBJ2-7; 15 bases map to TRBD2. Germline-derived CDR1 and CDR2 are MNHNS and SASEGT. V was clipped by 2 bases and J by 4 bases; unmatched bases: 3. The CDR3 length is 16 residues. The CDR3 spells CASSEPGLAGGYEQYF. CDR3 DNA: TGTGCCAGCAGTGAACCAGGACTAGCGGGAGGGTACGAGCAGTACTTC.